This T cell receptor (beta chain) originates from a study of blood T cell repertoires in COVID-19. CDR3 length: 17 residues. J gave up 1 base and V 5 bases, and 10 bases lay outside the gene matches. From germline, CDR1 is SGHAT and CDR2 FQNNGV. In the authors' methods: Reference gene primer amplification gave nucleated cell count estimates. The method was immunoSEQ multiplex PCR; TCRdb's version includes in-frame clones alone and lacks a portion of them. The V and J calls and clone size come from that table; D and trimming were worked out from the DNA. The sample includes about 240,000 clones, around nine tenths seen only once; the top ten take roughly 0.89%.

This sequence joins TRBV11-2 and TRBJ2-5; 10 bases align to TRBD2. Sequenced: peripheral blood. The TCR sequence derives from a man aged 25-40 years with COVID-19, enrolled during active disease. Here the CDR3 DNA reads TGTGCCAGCAGCAATTATCGAGCGGGGGGGCTCCAAGAGACCCAGTACTTC. Translated, it gives CASSNYRAGGLQETQYF.